One T cell receptor beta chain is described in this entry. Its antigen specificity is not known. Base qualities were left out, and no much larger clone turns up one base away. The same CDR3 arises from other DNA sequences in this sample as well. This sample was included in a study of shared clonotypes between healthy human individuals (dated by TCRdb to the early 2020s). Background for the entire study: A few men and two women, aged 18 to 49 years, made up the cohort. For each donor, CD4 naive and CD4 memory were each run on three plates, CD8 naive on two plates, and CD8 memory on one plate. To estimate repertoire size and how much clonotypes are shared between individuals, the study performed deep sequencing of blood TCR repertoires from roughly five healthy adults. To increase sequencing depth and limit assay-specific biases, TCR repertoire library preparation and sequencing were carried out by different laboratories using diverse techniques. Per donor, leukapheresis produced somewhere between about 0.85 and 8.9 billion PBMCs. Points the paper makes about the study in general: When a handful of donors were compared, the shared fraction of clonotypes was 5% to 6.5% for naive CD4, approximately 3.5% for naive CD8, 2.3% for memory CD4, and less than 0.5% for memory CD8. Sampling was restricted to blood, and TCR repertoires in tissues likely differ from the TCR repertoires found in blood. Estimated clonotype richness was generally larger for naive than for memory subsets. Because the study included a small number of donors, the genetic and exposure-history diversity represented was limited. Based on pairwise subsampling, the degree of clonotype sharing among donors was expected to be affected by sequencing depth. Compared with non-shared clonotypes, the clonotypes found in all four sorted-subset donors had higher generation probabilities. Rarefaction of sorted-subset datasets indicated incomplete sequencing despite the large sequencing depth.

The donors were healthy, HIV-negative adults who had no recently reported acute infections or vaccinations. Every donor was a Caucasian adult residing in Nashville, Tennessee, USA. CD4+ T cells were enriched by magnetic negative selection, after which naive cells were positively selected on CD45RA and the negative fraction was taken as the memory subset. Blood was obtained by leukapheresis, after which PBMCs were separated by Ficoll-Histopaque density gradient centrifugation and cryopreserved in liquid nitrogen vapor phase. Analytical flow cytometry was used to check the purity and quantity of every magnetically sorted T cell population. Genomic DNA was isolated from each sorted fraction and quantified by UV absorbance on a Nanodrop 2000c. The CDR3 goes from the cysteine to the phenylalanine over 11 residues. Left in the record is the CDR3 DNA by itself, 33 bases read in frame from the first base. V is cut by 3 bases and J by 4 bases, and the space between the germline ends is 3 bases. In the germline V gene, CDR1 corresponds to ENHRY and CDR2 to SYGVKD.

Using the deep immunoSEQ assay, multiplex PCR amplified TCR CDR3 regions from genomic DNA. Extracted genomic DNA from each cell subset was distributed evenly across all wells of several immunoSEQ 96-well plates, and each plate was treated as a replicate. For sorted subsets, 150 to 250 ng genomic DNA, equal to tens of thousands of T cell genomes, was loaded into each replicate PCR. Purified libraries were quantified with a Qubit 3.0 fluorometer, sized on a Bioanalyzer 2100, and re-quantified with the KAPA Library Quantification kit. A separate single-read 150-cycle Illumina NextSeq 550 flow cell was used to sequence each immunoSEQ 96-well plate. Per the authors' processing: Because the immunoSEQ output held only junctional sequences and lacked quality scores, the filtering could not match the filtering applied to full-length reads. Sequences were annotated with PyIR, a Python wrapper for IgBLAST v1.9, and V/J genes and CDR3 were assigned using IMGT germline references. Reads with weak V/J assignments (E-value above 1e-6), missing CDR3, stop codons, out-of-frame junctions, or ambiguous translated residues were removed. V3J clonotypes were defined as sequences sharing an identical inferred V gene, J gene, and CDR3 amino acid sequence. The percentage overlap between two repertoires was calculated by dividing the number of shared unique clonotypes by the size of the smaller repertoire. Richness of each repertoire was evaluated using RTK rarefaction, the Chao1 estimator, and Recon v2.1 estimates of unobserved clonotypes. Generation probabilities for all TCRbeta clonotypes obtained by the gDNA method from a few donors were computed using OLGA. The table comes from immuneACCESS by way of TCRdb, which keeps in-frame sequences with V and J called. Part of the clones is missing from these tables; in studies checked, under half for an unresolved V gene and the rest for unknown reasons. V and J calls and clone size come straight from that table; D and trimming were deduced from the DNA. For this sample there are roughly 2.5 million clones; about 92% appear just once. The ten most abundant clones make up over 0.12% of the sample.

This receptor was taken from a man aged 18-30 years in good health. The material sequenced was naive CD4+ T cells sorted from blood. Sample cell subset or site, as interpreted from the label and publication: CD45RA+ positively selected. The sequence is built from TRBV10-3 and TRBJ1-1, with the identity of the D gene unclear. Here the CDR3 is given as CAISDSTEAFF. The sequence in DNA is TGTGCCATCAGTGATAGCACTGAAGCTTTCTTT.